These 18 T cell receptor beta chains came from one sample sequenced in a study of T cell clonotyping in hematopoietic cell transplantation. Using immunoSEQ multiplex PCR, the repertoire was profiled, and TCRdb retains in-frame clones only, with some absent. The sample lists approximately 6,400 clones; 60% to 80% were seen once. The sequenced sample was peripheral blood mononuclear cells, obtained 180 days after allogeneic stem cell transplant. These receptors were collected from a male patient between 65 and 85 years old who had an allogeneic stem cell transplant from an unrelated donor, so T cells may come from the graft donor. Some clones in this sample may be carry-over from other donors' samples.

The rearrangement uses TRBV28 and TRBJ1-5, with D hard to call. This CDR3 is built from 12 residues. The V end lost 3 bases, the J end lost 6 bases, and 6 bases lay between the germline ends. From germline, CDR1 is MDHEN and CDR2 SYDVKM. CDR3 sequence (DNA): TGTGCCAGCAGTTTTAAGGGTCAGCCCCAGCATTTT. Its protein product is CASSFKGQPQHF.

The rearrangement links TRBV6-1 to TRBJ1-2; D ambiguous. With 3 bases removed from V and 8 bases from J, the gap between germline ends came to 10 bases. CDR1 and CDR2 from the germline V gene are MNHNS and SASEGT. The CDR3 consists of 12 residues. The CDR3 nucleotides read TGTGCCAGCAGTGACTCAAGGTGGGGCTACACCTTC. It specifies CASSDSRWGYTF.

A few counts support this clone. This sequence joins TRBV7-2 and TRBJ2-7; perhaps TRBD2 as D (5 bases). V was shortened by 5 bases and J by 5 bases, with 13 bases between the two germline ends. Germline assignment: CDR1 SGHTA and CDR2 FQGNSA. The CDR3 spans 13 residues. In DNA, the CDR3 is TGTGCCAGCAGCCCATCCACTAGGAACGAGCAGTACTTC. This codes for CASSPSTRNEQYF.

V gene TRBV6-1 combines with J gene TRBJ2-7; 10 bases are shared with TRBD1. Germline CDR1 MNHNS, CDR2 SASEGT. With V trimmed by 6 bases and J by 7 bases, 12 bases remained unmatched. CDR3 length equals 15 residues. The CDR3 DNA reads as TGTGCCAGCAGCCGAGAAGGGACAGGGGCTTATGAGCAGTACTTC. Protein: CASSREGTGAYEQYF.

This clone was detected once. The V call is TRBV11-2, the J call TRBJ2-6, with no clear D. This CDR3 is 12 amino acids long. CDR1 SGHAT and CDR2 FQNNGV come from the germline V gene. Trimming cost V 5 bases and J 9 bases, with 8 bases left between them. CDR3: CASSPRFNVLTF. In nucleotides, the CDR3 is TGTGCCAGCAGCCCCCGTTTCAACGTCCTGACTTTC. The full variable domain, its missing parts supplied by reference TRBV11-2 and TRBJ2-6, is EAGVAQSPRYKIIEKRQSVAFWCNPISGHATLYWYQQILGQGPKLLIQFQNNGVVDDSQLPKDRFSAERLKGVDSTLKIQPAKLEDSAVYLCASSPRFNVLTFGAGSRLTVL.

This chain uses TRBV19 with TRBJ1-4; the D gene is possibly TRBD1 (5 bases). Germline CDR1 and CDR2: LNHDA and SQIVND (reference sequence). The V end lost 7 bases, the J end lost 0 bases, and 15 bases lay between the germline ends. CDR3 length: 16 residues. CDR3 nucleotides: TGTGCCAGTAACTCCAGGGCAGGAGCAACTAATGAAAAACTGTTTTTT. Translated: CASNSRAGATNEKLFF. Filled out from reference TRBV19 and TRBJ1-4, the complete variable domain reads DGGITQSPKYLFRKEGQNVTLSCEQNLNHDAMYWYRQDPGQGLRLIYYSQIVNDFQKGDIAEGYSVSREKKESFPLTVTSAQKNPTAFYLCASNSRAGATNEKLFFGSGTQLSVL.

This chain links TRBV25-1 with TRBJ2-5, with 7 bases lining up with TRBD1. Germline trimming cut 2 bases from V and 4 bases from J; bases unmatched to any gene: 7. Per germline, CDR1 MGHDK and CDR2 SYGVNS. The CDR3 runs 15 residues. CDR3 sequence: CASSEGNHRGETQYF. CDR3 nucleotides: TGTGCCAGCAGTGAAGGAAACCACAGGGGAGAGACCCAGTACTTC. The variable domain in full, completed from reference TRBV25-1 and TRBJ2-5, reads EADIYQTPRYLVIGTGKKITLECSQTMGHDKMYWYQQDPGMELHLIHYSYGVNSTEKGDLSSESTVSRIRTEHFPLTLESARPSHTSQYLCASSEGNHRGETQYFGPGTRLLVL.

The genes are TRBV4-2 and TRBJ1-5; unclear D gene. CDR1 and CDR2 from the germline V gene are LGHNA and YNFKEQ. V lost 0 bases and J lost 7, with 7 bases in between. This CDR3 has 13 amino acids. The CDR3 sequence: CASSQDRGQPQHF. The CDR3 coding sequence is TGTGCCAGCAGCCAAGATCGCGGCCAGCCCCAGCATTTT.

V usage is TRBV7-2 and J usage is TRBJ2-1; 8 bases match TRBD2. This CDR3 contains 15 residues. Germline-derived CDR1 and CDR2 are SGHTA and FQGNSA. V shed 2 bases and J 8 bases; nucleotides not matched to a gene: 8. The CDR3 loop is CASSLSGSRFYEQFF. The CDR3 nucleotides read TGTGCCAGCAGCTTAAGCGGGAGTCGTTTTTATGAGCAGTTCTTC.

In its sample, this clone was seen once. The chain is built from TRBV5-8 and TRBJ1-2; 8 nucleotides agree with TRBD1. This CDR3 has 14 amino acids. Germline V gene data show CDR1 as SGHTS and CDR2 as YDEGEE. J was trimmed by 7 bases and V by 4 bases; bases with no gene match: 9. CDR3 protein: CASSSVQGALGYTF. DNA for the CDR3: TGTGCCAGCAGCAGCGTCCAGGGGGCTCTTGGCTACACCTTC. The complete variable domain, with remaining parts taken from reference TRBV5-8 and TRBJ1-2, reads EAGVTQSPTHLIKTRGQQATLRCSPISGHTSVYWYQQALGLGLQFLLWYDEGEERNRGNFPPRFSGRQFPNYSSELNVNALELEDSALYLCASSSVQGALGYTFGSGTRLTVV.

J is TRBJ2-5 and V is TRBV5-1, with D possibly matching TRBD1 (6 bases). This CDR3 has 14 amino acids. Germline CDR1 is SGHRS and CDR2 is YFSETQ. V was cut by 4 bases and J by 3 bases, with 13 bases left in between. The CDR3 nucleotides are TGCGCCAGCAGCCCCGTGACAGGAGAAGAGACCCAGTACTTC. Its protein product is CASSPVTGEETQYF.

The chain employs TRBV28 and TRBJ1-1, with a tentative D call TRBD1 (6 bases). The V and J ends lost 8 bases and 0 bases respectively, with 13 bases between them. Germline CDR1 reads MDHEN; CDR2 reads SYDVKM. The CDR3 consists of 14 residues. The CDR3 protein is CASRQGNMNTEAFF. The CDR3 DNA reads as TGTGCCAGCCGCCAGGGGAATATGAACACTGAAGCTTTCTTT.

The genes are TRBV6-4 and TRBJ2-1, with 8 bases lining up with TRBD2. CDR3 size: 15 residues. Trimming took 8 bases from V and 0 from J; bases not matched to a gene: 6. The germline V gene has CDR1 MRHNA and CDR2 SNTAGT. CDR3 amino acids: CASSKRESSYNEQFF. DNA for the CDR3: TGTGCCAGCTCTAAGCGGGAGAGCTCCTACAATGAGCAGTTCTTC.

The chain carries TRBV25-1 and TRBJ2-1; D ambiguous. V was shortened by 0 bases and J by 10 bases, with 7 bases between the two germline ends. The CDR3 has 12 amino acids. In germline, CDR1 is MGHDK, CDR2 SYGVNS. CDR3 nucleotides: TGTGCCAGCAGTGAATATGGAAGCGAGCAGTTCTTC. This sequence encodes CASSEYGSEQFF.

The chain links TRBV7-9 to TRBJ2-4, with D possibly TRBD2 on 5 matching bases. Deletions cut 5 bases from V and 0 bases from J, with 11 bases between. Germline V CDR1 and CDR2: SEHNR, FQNEAQ (reference sequence). The CDR3 extends over 15 amino acids. In DNA, the CDR3 is TGTGCCAGCAGCCCCGGGATGGTAGCCAAAAACATTCAGTACTTC. The encoded protein is CASSPGMVAKNIQYF.

The genes are TRBV27 and TRBJ2-3; perhaps TRBD1 as D (5 bases). Germline CDR1 MNHEY, CDR2 SMNVEV (reference sequence). The V end lost 7 bases, the J end lost 4 bases, and 18 bases lay between the germline ends. This CDR3 spans 15 amino acids. The CDR3 region is CASTLNPVGPDTQYF. The DNA of the CDR3 is TGTGCCAGCACCTTAAACCCGGTGGGGCCAGATACGCAGTATTTT.

This clone appeared a few times. The chain recombines TRBV29-1 with TRBJ2-1; TRBD1 matches 10 bases. V trimming: 6 bases; J trimming: 9 bases; junction bases outside the gene matches: 8. The germline V gene encodes CDR1 SQVTM and CDR2 ANQGSEA. The CDR3 is made up of 13 amino acids. The CDR3 loop is CSVGTGDGGEQFF. In nucleotides, the CDR3 is TGCAGCGTCGGGACAGGGGACGGGGGTGAGCAGTTCTTC.

The V call is TRBV5-8, the J call TRBJ2-2, with 12 bases identical to TRBD2. This CDR3 spans 16 amino acids. Unmatched junction bases numbered 4, after V lost 1 base and J lost 6 bases. In germline, CDR1 is SGHTS, CDR2 YDEGEE. Here the CDR3 reads CASSLPTSGSAGELFF. DNA for the CDR3: TGTGCCAGCAGCTTGCCGACTAGCGGGAGTGCCGGGGAGCTGTTTTTT. Looking up the rest from reference TRBV5-8 and TRBJ2-2 gives the full variable domain: EAGVTQSPTHLIKTRGQQATLRCSPISGHTSVYWYQQALGLGLQFLLWYDEGEERNRGNFPPRFSGRQFPNYSSELNVNALELEDSALYLCASSLPTSGSAGELFFGEGSRLTVL.